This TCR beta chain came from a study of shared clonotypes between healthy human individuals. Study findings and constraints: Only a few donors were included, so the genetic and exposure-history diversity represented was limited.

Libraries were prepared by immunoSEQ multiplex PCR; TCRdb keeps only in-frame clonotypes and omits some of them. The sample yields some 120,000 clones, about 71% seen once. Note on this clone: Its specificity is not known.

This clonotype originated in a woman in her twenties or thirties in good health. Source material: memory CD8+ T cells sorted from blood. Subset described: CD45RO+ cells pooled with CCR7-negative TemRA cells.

In DNA, the CDR3 is TGCAGTGCAACAAGAACCGATGAGCAGTTCTTC. It translates to CSATRTDEQFF. The rearrangement links TRBV20-1 to TRBJ2-1; no clear D. The CDR3 is 11 residues long. From germline, CDR1 is DFQATT and CDR2 SNEGSKA (reference sequence). V was cut by 6 bases and J by 8 bases, with 11 bases left in between.